Following are 30 T cell receptor beta chains from one sample sequenced in a study of cytomegalovirus exposure and HLA in healthy donors. PCR involved 60 Vbeta and 13 Jbeta primers. TCRdb's copy holds only in-frame clones and misses some; the assay was immunoSEQ multiplex PCR. The data contain around 90,000 clones, 64% of them singletons. The sample comprised PBMCs. The receptors come from a human donor in good health.

Only a few counts were recorded for this clone. CDR3 nucleotide sequence: TGTGCCTGGATTGGGCCCGGGGATAATTCACCCCTCCACTTT. Its protein product is CAWIGPGDNSPLHF. This sequence joins TRBV30 and TRBJ1-6, with D unclear. The CDR3 is 14 residues long. Trimming stripped 4 bases from V and 5 bases from J, with 12 bases between. From germline, CDR1 is GTSNPN and CDR2 SVGIG (reference sequence). The full variable domain, in which reference TRBV30 and TRBJ1-6 provide the parts outside the CDR3, is SQTIHQWPATLVQPVGSPLSLECTVEGTSNPNLYWYRQAAGRGLQLLFYSVGIGQISSEVPQNLSASRPQDRQFILSSKKLLLSDSGFYLCAWIGPGDNSPLHFGNGTRLTVT.

V gene TRBV4-3 combines with J gene TRBJ1-2; 9 nucleotides align to TRBD1. The CDR3 consists of 19 residues. CDR1 and CDR2 (germline): LGHNA, YSLEER. Trimming took 3 bases from V and 2 from J; bases not matched to a gene: 16. The CDR3 spells CASSQGHLVQGAINYGYTF. In DNA form, the CDR3 reads TGCGCCAGCAGCCAGGGCCATTTAGTACAGGGGGCCATCAACTATGGCTACACCTTC.

In this sample, this clone turned up a few times. The DNA for the CDR3 is TGTGCCAGCAGCTTATATATTGCAGGGGGCTTTACCGGGGAGCTGTTTTTT. Protein sequence: CASSLYIAGGFTGELFF. The chain couples TRBV11-3 to TRBJ2-2; TRBD1 aligns across 8 bases. The CDR3 contains 17 residues. V was pared by 2 bases and J by 5 bases, with 10 bases of the junction left unmatched. Germline lookup yields CDR1 SGHNT and CDR2 YENEEA.

This clone was counted a few times. The rearrangement uses TRBV6-5 and TRBJ2-2; TRBD1 aligns across 7 bases. J lost 6 bases, V lost 2 bases, and 6 bases had no gene match. The CDR3 runs to 15 residues. Germline loops: CDR1 MNHEY, CDR2 SVGAGI. The CDR3 coding sequence is TGTGCCAGCAGTTACGACAGGGTGGTGGCCGGGGAGCTGTTTTTT. It is translated as CASSYDRVVAGELFF.

The chain has TRBV4-3 and TRBJ1-2; weak D call: TRBD1 (5 bases). The CDR3 is made up of 16 amino acids. Germline lookup yields CDR1 LGHNA and CDR2 YSLEER. V was pared by 0 bases and J by 3 bases, with 14 bases between. Written as DNA, the CDR3 is TGCGCCAGCAGCCAAGAGGGGCAGGCGACCTACTATGGCTACACCTTC. This translates into CASSQEGQATYYGYTF.

The genes are TRBV6-5 and TRBJ2-2; 10 bases agree with TRBD2. There are 14 residues in the CDR3. The germline CDR1 and CDR2 sequences are MNHEY and SVGAGI. V gave up 8 bases and J gave up 4 bases; unmatched junction bases: 4. CDR3 region: CASQRGGPTGELFF. The CDR3, as DNA: TGTGCCAGCCAGCGGGGGGGCCCCACCGGGGAGCTGTTTTTT.

The chain is built from TRBV7-9 and TRBJ1-5; D possibly corresponds to TRBD1 (5 bases). The CDR3 has 15 residues. Trimming took 8 bases from V and 2 from J, leaving 16 bases between them. Germline loops: CDR1 SEHNR, CDR2 FQNEAQ (reference sequence). CDR3 sequence reads: CASSLDGGGNQPQHF. The CDR3 nucleotides are TGTGCCAGCTCCCTAGACGGAGGGGGCAATCAGCCCCAGCATTTT.

This chain joins TRBV6-5 and TRBJ2-3; 11 bases fit TRBD2. J lost 5 bases, V lost 2 bases, and 6 bases had no gene match. Germline V gives CDR1 MNHEY, CDR2 SVGAGI. The CDR3 length is 16 residues. This CDR3 reads CASSYRSGGAGDTQYF. CDR3 sequence (DNA): TGTGCCAGCAGTTACCGTAGCGGGGGGGCCGGAGATACGCAGTATTTT.

A word on this clone: This same CDR3 is encoded by further DNA sequences in the sample. The V gene is TRBV9, the J gene TRBJ2-1; 11 bases line up with TRBD2. The CDR3 is 14 amino acids. Germline CDR1 is SGDLS and CDR2 is YYNGEE. After removal of 5 bases from V and 8 bases from J, the junction contained 6 bases not matched to a gene. CDR3 coding DNA: TGTGCCAGCAGTGAGACTAGCGGGGTGTATGAGCAGTTCTTC. Translated, it gives CASSETSGVYEQFF.

There are a few counts of this clone. The genes are TRBV7-6 and TRBJ2-7, with a tentative D call TRBD1 (6 bases). Germline CDR1 is SGHVS and CDR2 is FNYEAQ. The CDR3 consists of 15 residues. Trimming pared 5 bases from V and 0 bases from J, leaving 14 bases between. The DNA of the CDR3 is TGTGCCAGCAGCACTACGGACAGCAACTCCTACGAGCAGTACTTC. It codes for CASSTTDSNSYEQYF.

The table lists this clone with a few counts. Different DNA sequences within this sample yield the same CDR3. The rearrangement uses TRBV7-3 and TRBJ1-1, with TRBD1 matching over 8 bases. This CDR3 has 14 residues. V was pared by 4 bases and J by 2 bases, with 3 bases of the junction left unmatched. Germline lookup yields CDR1 SGHTA and CDR2 FQGTGA. CDR3 sequence (DNA): TGTGCCAGCAGCTCACAGGGGGGCAACACTGAAGCTTTCTTT. It yields the protein CASSSQGGNTEAFF.

In its sample, this clone was seen a few times. The chain links TRBV4-3 to TRBJ2-6; D gene ambiguous. The V end was cut by 0 bases, the J end by 0 bases, with 12 bases between. The length of the CDR3 is 18 residues. Germline CDR1 and CDR2: LGHNA and YSLEER. CDR3 sequence reads: CASSQEFFPLSGANVLTF. In DNA form, the CDR3 reads TGCGCCAGCAGCCAAGAATTCTTCCCTCTCTCTGGGGCCAACGTCCTGACTTTC.

This clone appeared a single time. The V call is TRBV4-2, the J call TRBJ2-5; D is uncertain. Germline loops: CDR1 LGHNA, CDR2 YNFKEQ. The CDR3 length is 14 residues. V lost 1 base, J lost 1 base, and 7 bases lay in between. The CDR3 reads CASSQGVTQETQYF. The CDR3, as DNA: TGTGCCAGCAGCCAAGGAGTAACCCAAGAGACCCAGTACTTC.

The V gene is TRBV10-3, the J gene TRBJ1-2; TRBD1 agrees at 10 bases. CDR3 length: 14 amino acids. Trimming at V came to 2 bases and at J to 9 bases, leaving 6 bases not matched to a gene. Germline V gives CDR1 ENHRY, CDR2 SYGVKD. The CDR3 nucleotides are TGTGCCATCAGTGAGAGGGGACAGGGGAAGAGCTACACCTTC. This translates into CAISERGQGKSYTF.

The rearrangement links TRBV5-1 to TRBJ1-4; D is unresolved. V lost 0 bases and J 0 bases, leaving 9 bases between the germline ends. This CDR3 comprises 16 residues. Germline CDR1 is SGHRS and CDR2 is YFSETQ. CDR3 nucleotides: TGCGCCAGCAGCTTGGGAGAGAGTGCAACTAATGAAAAACTGTTTTTT. Its translation is CASSLGESATNEKLFF.

The gene calls are TRBV6-5 and TRBJ2-5; 9 bases are shared with TRBD2. The germline CDR1 and CDR2 sequences are MNHEY and SVGAGI. The J segment lost 7 bases and the V segment lost 2 bases, leaving 8 bases of the junction unmatched. CDR3 length: 15 amino acids. This chain's CDR3 is CASSYGAGGPGTQYF. The CDR3 region has the DNA TGTGCCAGCAGTTACGGAGCGGGGGGTCCGGGGACCCAGTACTTC.

The rearrangement links TRBV5-4 to TRBJ1-1; the D gene is possibly TRBD1 (5 bases). The CDR3 consists of 14 residues. Trimming took off 0 bases at V and 5 bases at J, with 11 bases between the two ends. Germline CDR1 is SGHNT and CDR2 is YYREEE (reference sequence). CDR3 loop: CASSLGGAGTEAFF. In nucleotides, the CDR3 is TGTGCCAGCAGCTTGGGGGGCGCGGGGACTGAAGCTTTCTTT.

In this sample, this clone turned up a few times. The chain has TRBV4-2 and TRBJ1-5, with 7 bases fitting TRBD1. Germline assignment: CDR1 LGHNA and CDR2 YNFKEQ. The junction had 17 bases not matched to a gene; V was cut back by 4 bases and J by 11 bases. The CDR3 runs to 16 residues. Here the CDR3 reads CASSPGRDRGRSAQHF. Here the CDR3 DNA reads TGTGCCAGCAGCCCTGGAAGGGACAGAGGTCGTTCGGCCCAGCATTTT.

This chain connects TRBV30 to TRBJ2-7, with 9 bases aligning to TRBD1. The CDR3 sequence is 12 residues long. Germline values: CDR1 GTSNPN, CDR2 SVGIG (reference sequence). V gave up 3 bases and J gave up 6 bases; unmatched junction bases: 3. CDR3 nucleotides: TGTGCCTGGAGGGGGACAGGGACCGAGCAGTACTTC. Its translation: CAWRGTGTEQYF.

V gene TRBV5-1 combines with J gene TRBJ2-2; weak D call: TRBD2 (6 bases). V was clipped by 0 bases and J by 0 bases, with 9 bases between them. Germline loops: CDR1 SGHRS, CDR2 YFSETQ. The CDR3 runs to 16 residues. CDR3 protein: CASSLVAGPNTGELFF. CDR3 in DNA: TGCGCCAGCAGCTTGGTGGCGGGGCCGAACACCGGGGAGCTGTTTTTT.

V gene TRBV5-5 combines with J gene TRBJ1-2, with D maybe TRBD1 (5 bases). Germline loops: CDR1 SGHKS, CDR2 YYEKEE (reference sequence). The CDR3 runs 15 residues. The germline V and J ends were trimmed by 0 bases and 0 bases, with 9 bases remaining between them. The CDR3, as DNA: TGTGCCAGCAGCTTGGTCGGGACTACTAACTATGGCTACACCTTC. Translated: CASSLVGTTNYGYTF.

The CDR3 bases are TGTGCCAGCAGCAACGGACAGGGGAAGAAAAGCAATCAGCCCCAGCATTTT. Amino acids: CASSNGQGKKSNQPQHF. This chain uses TRBV21-1 with TRBJ1-5; the table's D call TRBD1 went unverified against the DNA. TRBV21-1 is a recognized pseudogene. This CDR3 spans 17 amino acids.

The gene calls are TRBV7-2 and TRBJ2-1; D remains unclear. V was clipped by 1 base and J by 5 bases, with 12 bases between them. CDR1 and CDR2 from the germline V gene are SGHTA and FQGNSA. The CDR3 sequence is 15 residues long. In DNA form, the CDR3 reads TGTGCCAGCAGCTTAGGGCACGGTAGCCACAATGAGCAGTTCTTC. It specifies CASSLGHGSHNEQFF.

In its sample, this clone was seen a few times. CDR3 nucleotides: TGTGCCAGCAGCTTAAAGGGACAGGCAGAAGCTTTCTTT. It encodes CASSLKGQAEAFF. The V gene is TRBV7-6, the J gene TRBJ1-1, with TRBD1 matching over 8 bases. This CDR3 contains 13 residues. CDR1 SGHVS and CDR2 FNYEAQ come from the germline V gene. Unmatched junction bases numbered 4, after V lost 2 bases and J lost 8 bases.

This clone was observed a handful of times. This chain links TRBV9 with TRBJ1-3; D gene uncertain. V shed 4 bases and J shed 0 bases, with 14 bases lying between them. The CDR3 runs to 16 residues. Germline CDR1 SGDLS, CDR2 YYNGEE. The CDR3 sequence: CASSRQAGNSGNTIYF. The CDR3 bases are TGTGCCAGCAGCCGGCAGGCGGGTAACTCTGGAAACACCATATATTTT.

This chain joins TRBV4-3 and TRBJ1-1, with TRBD1 as a possible D gene (5 bases). V was trimmed by 4 bases and J by 0 bases, leaving 9 bases between them. CDR3 length equals 14 residues. CDR1 is LGHNA, CDR2 YSLEER, per germline. The DNA of the CDR3 is TGCGCCAGCAGCCCCAGGGTAATGAACACTGAAGCTTTCTTT. It translates to CASSPRVMNTEAFF.

The V gene is TRBV2, the J gene TRBJ1-1; 7 bases line up with TRBD1. Germline V CDR1 and CDR2: SNHLY, FYNNEI. The V and J ends lost 5 bases and 1 base, in that order; junction bases with no gene match: 1. The CDR3 contains 13 residues. The CDR3 sequence is CASSRQGNTEAFF. As DNA, the CDR3 is TGTGCCAGCAGTCGACAGGGGAACACTGAAGCTTTCTTT. Looking up the rest from reference TRBV2 and TRBJ1-1 gives the full variable domain: EPEVTQTPSHQVTQMGQEVILRCVPISNHLYFYWYRQILGQKVEFLVSFYNNEISEKSEIFDDQFSVERPDGSNFTLKIRSTKLEDSAMYFCASSRQGNTEAFFGQGTRLTVV.

This clone showed up just a few times. The rearrangement links TRBV5-1 to TRBJ2-5, with D hard to call. CDR1 SGHRS and CDR2 YFSETQ come from the germline V gene. The CDR3 is 14 residues long. Trimming shortened V by 1 base and J by 0 bases, and 7 bases separated the two germline ends. The CDR3 region has the DNA TGCGCCAGCAGCTTGTTTAGTGACCAAGAGACCCAGTACTTC. Amino acids: CASSLFSDQETQYF.

This clone was detected a few times. The chain couples TRBV5-1 to TRBJ1-1; tentatively, D is TRBD1 (6 bases). Germline assignment: CDR1 SGHRS and CDR2 YFSETQ. The length of the CDR3 is 14 residues. Deletions cut 4 bases from V and 4 bases from J, with 14 bases between. CDR3 nucleotides: TGCGCCAGCAGCCCGAGGCGGGGGCCCACTGAAGCTTTCTTT. Translation: CASSPRRGPTEAFF. The whole variable domain, remainder taken from reference TRBV5-1 and TRBJ1-1, is KAGVTQTPRYLIKTRGQQVTLSCSPISGHRSVSWYQQTPGQGLQFLFEYFSETQRNKGNFPGRFSGRQFSNSRSEMNVSTLELGDSALYLCASSPRRGPTEAFFGQGTRLTVV.

The rearrangement uses TRBV7-8 and TRBJ2-3; TRBD2 aligns across 9 bases. V lost 3 bases to trimming and J lost 5 bases; unmatched junction nucleotides: 15. CDR3 length equals 18 residues. The germline CDR1 and CDR2 sequences are SGHVS and FQNEAQ. Here the CDR3 DNA reads TGTGCCAGCAGCTTCCAGCAAGTGGGACTAGCCTTTGGAGATACGCAGTATTTT. It encodes CASSFQQVGLAFGDTQYF. Filled out from reference TRBV7-8 and TRBJ2-3, the complete variable domain reads GAGVSQSPRYKVAKRGQDVALRCDPISGHVSLFWYQQALGQGPEFLTYFQNEAQLDKSGLPSDRFFAERPEGSVSTLKIQRTQQEDSAVYLCASSFQQVGLAFGDTQYFGPGTRLTVL.